What follows are 8 T cell receptor beta chains derived from one specimen sequenced in a study of T cell clonotyping in hematopoietic cell transplantation. Only in-frame clones appear in the TCRdb table, and some are missing; sequencing was by immunoSEQ multiplex PCR. The table shows 27,000 or so clones, with approximately 77% occurring only once. Time point reported: recipient sample about 28 days before transplant, after cytoreduction. Sequencing used peripheral blood mononuclear cells, obtained before stem cell transplant. The receptors derive from a man aged 50 to 60 with myelodysplastic syndrome. Some clones in this sample may be carry-over from other donors' samples.

The chain joins TRBV6-5 to TRBJ1-1; 7 bases are shared with TRBD1. The CDR3 runs 12 residues. V trimming: 5 bases; J trimming: 8 bases; junction bases outside the gene matches: 5. Germline V gives CDR1 MNHEY, CDR2 SVGAGI. The CDR3 region has the DNA TGTGCCAGCAGTCGGACAGGCCTCGAAGCTTTCTTT. Amino acids: CASSRTGLEAFF.

The chain employs TRBV20-1 and TRBJ2-7, with D hard to call. The V end was cut by 3 bases, the J end by 6 bases, with 6 bases between. Germline V gene sequence: CDR1 DFQATT, CDR2 SNEGSKA (reference sequence). This CDR3 spans 10 amino acids. CDR3 loop: CSASRVEQYF. The CDR3 DNA is TGCAGTGCTAGTAGGGTCGAGCAGTACTTC.

In nucleotides, the CDR3 is TGTGCCAGCAGTTTAGGGGGGGGTTTGGCCCAGCATTTT. It codes for CASSLGGGLAQHF. V usage is TRBV28 and J usage is TRBJ1-5; possible D gene TRBD1, 5 bases. V was shortened by 2 bases and J by 11 bases, with 13 bases between the two germline ends. CDR1 is MDHEN and CDR2 is SYDVKM in the germline V gene. This CDR3 contains 13 residues. Full variable domain (outside the CDR3, taken from reference TRBV28 and TRBJ1-5): DVKVTQSSRYLVKRTGEKVFLECVQDMDHENMFWYRQDPGLGLRLIYFSYDVKMKEKGDIPEGYSVSREKKERFSLILESASTNQTSMYLCASSLGGGLAQHFGDGTRLSIL.

The chain uses TRBV29-1 and TRBJ2-3, with 8 bases identical to TRBD2. Unmatched junction bases numbered 10, after V lost 3 bases and J lost 14 bases. The CDR3 consists of 12 residues. Germline lookup yields CDR1 SQVTM and CDR2 ANQGSEA. The chain's CDR3 is CSVESERGFWYF. The CDR3 coding sequence is TGCAGCGTTGAGAGCGAGCGGGGGTTCTGGTATTTT.

This clone was counted between two and nine times. This rearrangement joins TRBV5-6 to TRBJ1-6; D ambiguous. V lost 5 bases and J lost 7, with 4 bases in between. The CDR3 has 11 residues. Germline loops: CDR1 SGHDT, CDR2 YYEEEE. The CDR3 spells CASSSNSPLHF. CDR3 nucleotide sequence: TGTGCCAGCAGTTCAAATTCACCCCTCCACTTT. Filled out from reference TRBV5-6 and TRBJ1-6, the complete variable domain reads DAGVTQSPTHLIKTRGQQVTLRCSPKSGHDTVSWYQQALGQGPQFIFQYYEEEERQRGNFPDRFSGHQFPNYSSELNVNALLLGDSALYLCASSSNSPLHFGNGTRLTVT.

V gene TRBV5-6 combines with J gene TRBJ1-2; D is unclear. CDR3 length equals 14 residues. V was clipped by 1 base and J by 2 bases, with 9 bases between them. Germline V lookup: CDR1 SGHDT, CDR2 YYEEEE. The CDR3 sequence is CASSLTARNYGYTF. CDR3 DNA sequence: TGTGCCAGCAGCTTGACAGCGAGAAACTATGGCTACACCTTC.

V and J are TRBV6-5 and TRBJ1-1, with D unclear. V was trimmed by 2 bases and J by 0 bases, leaving 7 bases between them. Germline-derived CDR1 and CDR2 are MNHEY and SVGAGI. CDR3 size: 14 residues. The CDR3 nucleotides read TGTGCCAGCAGTTACGAGGTCCTGAACACTGAAGCTTTCTTT. As protein: CASSYEVLNTEAFF.

The V gene is TRBV2, the J gene TRBJ2-6; 7 bases are shared with TRBD1. Trimming cost V 3 bases and J 5 bases; bases outside gene matches: 4. CDR3 length equals 15 residues. Germline CDR1 reads SNHLY; CDR2 reads FYNNEI. CDR3 nucleotides: TGTGCCAGCAGTGATAGGGGGCTCTGGGCCAACGTCCTGACTTTC. Amino acid sequence: CASSDRGLWANVLTF.